This entry lists 20 T cell receptor beta chains sequenced from one sample in a study of CD8+CD57+ T cells in acquired aplastic anemia. TCR beta VDJ and CDR3 were profiled, and genomic DNA was the template. One entry per CDR3 protein, called by TCRdb with MiXCR from the reads. Counted here are roughly 200,000 distinct CDR3 sequences, approximately 65% occurring once; the ten biggest clones make up roughly three fifths. Flow cytometry had shown expanded CD8+CD57+ cells in the patients chosen for sequencing. The sample was sorted CD4+, CD8+, or CD8+CD57+ T cells (not recorded which) from PBMCs. These receptors originate from a human donor with aplastic anemia.

The chain couples TRBV24-1 to TRBJ2-3, with 7 positions matching TRBD1. Per germline, CDR1 KGHDR and CDR2 SFDVKD. V lost 4 bases and J lost 0; bases outside the gene matches: 6. This CDR3 spans 16 amino acids. The CDR3 nucleotides read TGTGCCACCAGTGAGGGGAACAGGGGAAGCACAGATACGCAGTATTTT. Translation gives CATSEGNRGSTDTQYF.

The chain uses TRBV5-6 and TRBJ1-2; D is possibly TRBD1 (5 bases). This CDR3 contains 15 residues. Trimming cost V 0 bases and J 8 bases, with 17 bases left between them. Germline CDR1 is SGHDT and CDR2 is YYEEEE. The CDR3 sequence is CASSLVQAFGLGYTF. The DNA of the CDR3 is TGTGCCAGCAGCTTGGTACAGGCATTTGGTTTGGGCTACACCTTC.

The chain links TRBV20-1 to TRBJ2-7, with 7 bases identical to TRBD1. The CDR3 runs to 14 residues. Trimming cost V 3 bases and J 0 bases; bases outside gene matches: 5. The germline V gene has CDR1 DFQATT and CDR2 SNEGSKA (reference sequence). The CDR3 sequence is CSARRRDSSYEQYF. CDR3 DNA: TGCAGTGCTAGGCGAAGGGACAGCTCCTACGAGCAGTACTTC.

The J gene is TRBJ2-3, the V gene TRBV7-6, with D perhaps matching TRBD2 (6 bases). Germline V CDR1 and CDR2: SGHVS, FNYEAQ. The CDR3 spans 15 residues. Trimming removed 1 base from V and 0 bases from J, with 8 bases in between. In DNA form, the CDR3 reads TGTGCCAGCAGCTTAGTAGCGGAGAGCACAGATACGCAGTATTTT. It yields the protein CASSLVAESTDTQYF.

The V and J genes are TRBV3-1 and TRBJ2-3; TRBD2 might be the D (6 bases). CDR3 size: 13 residues. Germline V gene data show CDR1 as LGHDT and CDR2 as YNNKEL (reference sequence). Trimming took 9 bases from V and 1 from J, leaving 11 bases between them. As DNA, the CDR3 is TGTGCCAGTCTGGCTAGCGGCACAGATACGCAGTATTTT. Amino acids: CASLASGTDTQYF.

This clonotype turned up a few times. The chain carries TRBV19 and TRBJ1-5; maybe TRBD1 (5 bases). V dropped 2 bases and J dropped 5 bases, with 10 bases sitting between them. This CDR3 spans 14 amino acids. Per the germline V gene, CDR1 is LNHDA and CDR2 is SQIVND (reference sequence). CDR3 region: CASSIRGIHQPQHF. The CDR3, as DNA: TGTGCCAGTAGTATACGGGGGATTCATCAGCCCCAGCATTTT.

The V gene is TRBV5-1, the J gene TRBJ2-3; perhaps TRBD2 as D (6 bases). From germline, CDR1 is SGHRS and CDR2 YFSETQ. The CDR3 extends over 15 amino acids. The ends were cut back, 3 bases at V and 0 bases at J, with 11 bases in the middle. The CDR3, as DNA: TGCGCCAGCAGCTCCCGACTAGACAGCACAGATACGCAGTATTTT. Protein sequence: CASSSRLDSTDTQYF. Full variable domain (remainder filled in from reference TRBV5-1 and TRBJ2-3): KAGVTQTPRYLIKTRGQQVTLSCSPISGHRSVSWYQQTPGQGLQFLFEYFSETQRNKGNFPGRFSGRQFSNSRSEMNVSTLELGDSALYLCASSSRLDSTDTQYFGPGTRLTVL.

This clonotype occurred many times. The genes are TRBV7-8 and TRBJ2-7; tentative D call: TRBD1 (5 bases). Germline V gene lookup returns CDR1 SGHVS and CDR2 FQNEAQ. The V and J ends lost 5 bases and 2 bases respectively, with 10 bases between them. The CDR3 runs to 13 residues. CDR3 DNA sequence: TGTGCCAGCAGCCCCGACAGACCCTACGAGCAGTACTTC. Translation gives CASSPDRPYEQYF.

This rearrangement joins TRBV5-1 to TRBJ1-1; D remains unclear. Germline assignment: CDR1 SGHRS and CDR2 YFSETQ. Trimming removed 4 bases at V and 5 bases at J, with 15 bases between. CDR3 length: 14 amino acids. CDR3 loop: CASSPPRGKTEAFF. The CDR3 nucleotides are TGCGCCAGCAGCCCCCCCCGGGGTAAGACTGAAGCTTTCTTT.

V gene TRBV24-1 combines with J gene TRBJ1-5; D possibly corresponds to TRBD1 (6 bases). Germline-derived CDR1 and CDR2 are KGHDR and SFDVKD. V was pared by 3 bases and J by 5 bases, with 13 bases between. The CDR3 contains 15 residues. The CDR3 DNA reads as TGTGCCACCAGTGATCCTGGACAGTCGGATCAGCCCCAGCATTTT. This gives the protein CATSDPGQSDQPQHF.

This clonotype showed up just a few times. This rearrangement joins TRBV15 to TRBJ1-6, with TRBD1 as a possible D gene (5 bases). This CDR3 is built from 15 residues. Germline lookup yields CDR1 LNHNV and CDR2 YYDKDF (reference sequence). Trimming stripped 1 base from V and 8 bases from J, with 12 bases between. CDR3 residues: CATSRGRGVDSPLHF. The CDR3 DNA reads TGTGCCACCAGCAGAGGGAGGGGAGTGGATTCACCCCTCCACTTT.

The chain carries TRBV7-9 and TRBJ1-1; possible D gene TRBD1, 5 bases. Germline assignment: CDR1 SEHNR and CDR2 FQNEAQ (reference sequence). The CDR3 is 13 residues long. V lost 4 bases to trimming and J lost 10 bases, with 16 bases between them. CDR3 DNA sequence: TGTGCCAGCAGCTCAGACAGAGACTCTGGAGCTTTCTTT. It yields the protein CASSSDRDSGAFF.

This clonotype was observed a few times. V usage is TRBV15 and J usage is TRBJ2-1, with D perhaps matching TRBD1 (5 bases). V was clipped by 5 bases and J by 4 bases, with 9 bases between them. Germline lookup yields CDR1 LNHNV and CDR2 YYDKDF (reference sequence). The CDR3 extends over 13 amino acids. Here the CDR3 DNA reads TGTGCCACCAGCGGACATAGTTACAATGAGCAGTTCTTC. It translates to CATSGHSYNEQFF. Using reference TRBV15 and TRBJ2-1 for the parts outside the CDR3, the full variable domain is DAMVIQNPRYQVTQFGKPVTLSCSQTLNHNVMYWYQQKSSQAPKLLFHYYDKDFNNEADTPDNFQSRRPNTSFCFLDIRSPGLGDTAMYLCATSGHSYNEQFFGPGTRLTVL.

This chain connects TRBV29-1 to TRBJ2-3; 7 bases match TRBD2. The germline gives CDR1 SQVTM, CDR2 ANQGSEA. This CDR3 has 17 amino acids. The V gene end was trimmed by 1 base and the J gene end by 4 bases; junction bases not matched to a gene: 14. The CDR3 sequence is CSVEGTRLAEWSDTQYF. CDR3 coding DNA: TGCAGCGTTGAAGGAACCCGACTAGCAGAGTGGTCAGATACGCAGTATTTT.

The J gene is TRBJ2-1, the V gene TRBV7-2, with no clear D. V lost 6 bases, J lost 5 bases, and 11 bases lay in between. Germline V gene sequence: CDR1 SGHTA, CDR2 FQGNSA. CDR3 size: 13 residues. CDR3 DNA sequence: TGTGCCAGCAGACTTCAACCCCACAATGAGCAGTTCTTC. It specifies CASRLQPHNEQFF. Full variable domain (remainder filled in from reference TRBV7-2 and TRBJ2-1): GAGVSQSPSNKVTEKGKDVELRCDPISGHTALYWYRQSLGQGLEFLIYFQGNSAPDKSGLPSDRFSAERTGGSVSTLTIQRTQQEDSAVYLCASRLQPHNEQFFGPGTRLTVL.

The rearrangement links TRBV5-6 to TRBJ2-5; D perhaps matches TRBD2 (5 bases). The germline gives CDR1 SGHDT, CDR2 YYEEEE. V lost 0 bases, J lost 10 bases, and 13 bases lay in between. The CDR3 spans 13 residues. This chain's CDR3 is CASSLGGEGGQYF. DNA for the CDR3: TGTGCCAGCAGCTTGGGTGGTGAAGGAGGCCAGTACTTC.

This clonotype was seen many times. This chain uses TRBV7-9 with TRBJ2-3; D unresolved. Germline CDR1 reads SEHNR; CDR2 reads FQNEAQ (reference sequence). The CDR3 covers 14 residues. The V end was cut by 1 base, the J end by 2 bases, with 7 bases between. The CDR3 DNA sequence: TGTGCCAGCAGCTTAGGGCCCACCACAGATACGCAGTATTTT. This gives the protein CASSLGPTTDTQYF.

The chain combines TRBV29-1 with TRBJ1-1; 7 bases are shared with TRBD1. The CDR3 has 14 residues. Trimming took 6 bases from V and 1 from J; bases not matched to a gene: 8. CDR1 is SQVTM and CDR2 is ANQGSEA in the germline V gene. The CDR3, as DNA: TGCAGCGTGCGGACAGGAGGGGGGAACACTGAAGCTTTCTTT. Amino acid sequence: CSVRTGGGNTEAFF.

This chain connects TRBV2 to TRBJ1-2; D unclear. Germline loops: CDR1 SNHLY, CDR2 FYNNEI. The CDR3 is 14 amino acids. Trimming took off 2 bases at V and 6 bases at J, with 13 bases between the two ends. Here the CDR3 DNA reads TGTGCCAGCAGTGAAAGTTCGGTGGCCGATGGCTACACCTTC. Translation: CASSESSVADGYTF.

V gene TRBV5-1 combines with J gene TRBJ1-1; 7 positions agree with TRBD1. The germline gives CDR1 SGHRS, CDR2 YFSETQ. This CDR3 is built from 13 residues. V trimming: 4 bases; J trimming: 7 bases; junction bases outside the gene matches: 7. CDR3 protein: CASSPGQGVEAFF. The CDR3 nucleotides read TGCGCCAGCAGCCCCGGGCAGGGGGTTGAAGCTTTCTTT. Complete variable domain (other parts from reference TRBV5-1 and TRBJ1-1): KAGVTQTPRYLIKTRGQQVTLSCSPISGHRSVSWYQQTPGQGLQFLFEYFSETQRNKGNFPGRFSGRQFSNSRSEMNVSTLELGDSALYLCASSPGQGVEAFFGQGTRLTVV.